This TCR beta chain was identified during a study of shared clonotypes between healthy human individuals. The wider study: The study drew on a couple of women and three men aged 18 to 49 as donors. Notes on the study in general: Generally, estimated richness proved larger in naive subsets than it did in memory subsets. In having few donors, the study represented limited genetic and exposure-history diversity.

About this clone: The antigen is not known.

V dropped 0 bases and J dropped 5 bases, with 15 bases sitting between them. Germline assignment: CDR1 SGHRS and CDR2 YFSETQ. The CDR3 is 16 residues long. The protocol was immunoSEQ multiplex PCR, while the TCRdb copy is restricted to in-frame clones and leaves out a portion. Of 2 million to 3 million clones in the sample, over 85% are singletons; the top ten hold over 0.12%. This TCR derives from a man younger than 30 in good health. The chain couples TRBV5-1 to TRBJ2-1, with D hard to call. The source material was naive CD4+ T cells sorted from blood. This sample's subset: CD45RA+ positively selected. The CDR3 here is CASSLDPSKGHNEQFF. The CDR3 coding sequence is TGCGCCAGCAGCTTGGATCCTAGTAAGGGCCACAATGAGCAGTTCTTC.